This T cell receptor (beta chain) was retrieved from a study of OX40 agonist ivuxolimab in advanced cancers. Study results and limitations: In the 0.1 to 3.0 mg/kg range, CD4+ and CD8+ blood T cells had expanded clonally by week 6.

Trimming took off 0 bases at V and 5 bases at J, with 12 bases between the two ends. The CDR3 consists of 15 residues. Per germline, CDR1 KGHSH and CDR2 LQKENI. The count of this clone is one. Its antigen is unknown. Assay: immunoSEQ multiplex PCR; the TCRdb copy retains only in-frame clones and omits some. The top ten hold roughly 0.7% of the sample, which has around 74,000 clones, about 85% seen once. The chain carries TRBV18 and TRBJ2-3; D may be TRBD2 (5 bases). This clonotype originated in an adult with an advanced solid tumor such as melanoma, head and neck, liver or kidney cancer. Sequencing was performed on CD4+ or CD8+ T cells sorted from blood, taken in a trial of the OX40 agonist ivuxolimab. The CDR3 loop is CASSPPDGKRDTQYF. The CDR3, as DNA: TGTGCCAGCTCACCACCAGACGGGAAACGAGATACGCAGTATTTT. Combining the CDR3 with reference TRBV18 and TRBJ2-3 gives the whole variable domain NAGVMQNPRHLVRRRGQEARLRCSPMKGHSHVYWYRQLPEEGLKFMVYLQKENIIDESGMPKERFSAEFPKEGPSILRIQQVVRGDSAAYFCASSPPDGKRDTQYFGPGTRLTVL.